This T cell receptor beta chain appears in the sequencing data of a study of identical twins. A single record per CDR3 protein comes from TCRdb applying MiXCR to the 5' RACE reads. The sample contains around 340,000 distinct CDR3 sequences, over 9% of which appear only once. Each donor was a healthy Caucasian. The germline V gene encodes CDR1 MGHRA and CDR2 YSYEKL. Trimming cost V 0 bases and J 3 bases; bases outside gene matches: 10. The CDR3 contains 17 residues. Notes on the study in general: It was cross-sectional statistical analysis, not following the same donors, that the conclusions relied on. Partly confounded zero-insertion analyses could result from invariant MAIT and iNKT cells. The study found weaker excess twin sharing in beta out-of-frame sequences.

As concerns this clonotype: The target antigen is unknown.

Another study also made use of these data, one on yellow fever vaccine responses in identical twins.

The rearrangement uses TRBV4-1 and TRBJ2-7, with 8 bases fitting TRBD1. The TCR originated in a woman aged 18-29 years in good health. Sample: CD8+ T cells sorted from blood. This chain's CDR3 is CASSQELHGTGGYEQYV. The CDR3 DNA sequence: TGCGCCAGCAGCCAAGAATTACACGGTACAGGGGGCTACGAGCAGTACGTC.